These T cell receptor beta chains were read from a single sample in a study of T cell responses to AZD1222 COVID-19 vaccine. Measured with immunoSEQ multiplex PCR; TCRdb has only the in-frame clones, and not every one. The profile shows fewer than 200,000 clones, roughly 90% of them singletons. The sample here was peripheral blood, taken 28 days after the second AZD1222 dose. These TCRs come from an adult who received the AZD1222 COVID-19 vaccine. CDR3s leave out the opening cysteine and the closing phenylalanine or tryptophan.

v_call cdr3_aa
TRBV5-4 ASSLAGTGGSRSH
TRBV9 ASSPSRSGRGEAF
TRBV3-1/TRBV3-2 ASSQVQGAYEQY
TRBV4-1 ASSQVTGTDEQY
TRBV3-1/TRBV3-2 ATQGRGRETQY
TRBV15 ATSRDMIVGPLNEKLF
TRBV4-1 ASSQPWGVNTEAF
TRBV5-8 ASSGQGVRNSPLH
TRBV10-2 ASSEQGPNEKLF
TRBV6-5 ARLRGAGTNTEAF
TRBV6-4 ASSDSGLAGQETQY
TRBV4-2 ASSQVEGGLLFDPSTDTQY
TRBV6-1 ASSEVPSPTRH
TRBV7-8 ASGLTDYNEQF
TRBV19 ASSKMVVVSNQPQH
TRBV6-1 ASSDQGITAF
TRBV10-3 AISTETGFLAYEQY
TRBV10-3 AISGGLDLTDTQY
TRBV12-3/TRBV12-4 ASTKDTNYGYT
TRBV29-1 SARGNEKLF
TRBV4-2 ASSQARDSGNTIY
TRBV27 ASSLRLAGGSTYEQY
TRBV7-2 ASSLYIGRGDTQY
TRBV4-2 ASSQDKRGEADTQY
TRBV15 ATSSYKGLAGGDNEQF
TRBV6-5 ASSYSRRTNTGELF
TRBV9 ASSAGTGHTGELF
TRBV6-2/TRBV6-3 ASSYSALTTAYGYT
TRBV3-1/TRBV3-2 ASSSPGTSGYGYT
TRBV29-1 SVSGGWGMNTEAF
TRBV14 ASSQVGQIDEKLF
TRBV11-2 ASSLGNEQF
TRBV24-1 ATSDGTGINGYT
TRBV7-2 ASSLGPSSGNTIY
TRBV6-5 ASSSTLGAGNTIY
TRBV11-2 ASSPPDPRQY
TRBV18 ASSANNRGLSGNTIY
TRBV24-1 ATSDLPRVEAF
TRBV4-3 ASSHGQALNTEAF
TRBV6-4 ASSDWGSEKAF
TRBV2 ASRKSPGAETYEQY
TRBV6-5 ASGTVSYEQY
TRBV2 ASRELTGSGSPLH
TRBV5-1 ASSLAGVGGSYNEQF